This entry lists 2 T cell receptor beta chains sequenced from one sample in a study of cytotoxic CD8 clonotypes in ibrutinib-treated CLL. Repertoires were generated with immunoSEQ multiplex PCR, while TCRdb's copy carries only in-frame clones and drops some. Here the sample spans fewer than 90,000 clones, 68% being singletons. The specimen was PBMCs, collected after 12 months of ibrutinib treatment. The source is a human donor with chronic lymphocytic leukemia.

This clone was seen a few times. The chain has TRBV5-4 and TRBJ2-2; tentative D call: TRBD2 (7 bases). The V gene lost 4 bases and the J gene lost 2 bases, with 12 bases spanning the gap. Per the germline V gene, CDR1 is SGHNT and CDR2 is YYREEE (reference sequence). The CDR3 is 15 amino acids. DNA of the CDR3: TGTGCCAGCAGCGTCGGGGGGCGTAACACCGGGGAGCTGTTTTTT. Translated: CASSVGGRNTGELFF.

This sequence joins TRBV6-5 and TRBJ1-2; D is uncertain. The CDR3 covers 14 residues. From germline, CDR1 is MNHEY and CDR2 SVGAGI. V shed 6 bases and J shed 3 bases, with 14 bases lying between them. The DNA of the CDR3 is TGTGCCAGCAGCTCGGCGGGGTTCGACTATGGCTACACCTTC. Its translation is CASSSAGFDYGYTF.